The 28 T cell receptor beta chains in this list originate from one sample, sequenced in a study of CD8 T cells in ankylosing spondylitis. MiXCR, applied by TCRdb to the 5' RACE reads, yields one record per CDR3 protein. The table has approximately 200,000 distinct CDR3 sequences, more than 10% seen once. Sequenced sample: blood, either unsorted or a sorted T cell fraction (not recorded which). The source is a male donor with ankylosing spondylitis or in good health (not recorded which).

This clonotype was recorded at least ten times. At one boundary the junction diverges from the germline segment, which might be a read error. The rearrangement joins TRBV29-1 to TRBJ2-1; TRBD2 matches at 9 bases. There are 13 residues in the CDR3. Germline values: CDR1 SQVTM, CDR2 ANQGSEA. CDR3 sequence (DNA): TGCAGCTTTGAGACTAGCGGAAGGAATGAGCAGTTCTTC. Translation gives CSFETSGRNEQFF.

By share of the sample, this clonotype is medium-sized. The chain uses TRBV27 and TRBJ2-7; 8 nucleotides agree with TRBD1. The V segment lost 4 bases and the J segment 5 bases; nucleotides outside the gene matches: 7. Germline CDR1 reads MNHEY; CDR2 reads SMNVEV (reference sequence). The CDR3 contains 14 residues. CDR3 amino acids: CASSSGGGRNEQYF. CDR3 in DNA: TGTGCCAGCAGTTCAGGGGGCGGACGCAACGAGCAGTACTTC.

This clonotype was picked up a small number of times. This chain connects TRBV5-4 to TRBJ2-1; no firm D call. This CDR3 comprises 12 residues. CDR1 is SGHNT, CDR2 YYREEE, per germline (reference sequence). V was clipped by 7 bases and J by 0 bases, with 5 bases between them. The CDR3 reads CASGDSYNEQFF. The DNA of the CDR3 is TGTGCCAGCGGGGACTCCTACAATGAGCAGTTCTTC.

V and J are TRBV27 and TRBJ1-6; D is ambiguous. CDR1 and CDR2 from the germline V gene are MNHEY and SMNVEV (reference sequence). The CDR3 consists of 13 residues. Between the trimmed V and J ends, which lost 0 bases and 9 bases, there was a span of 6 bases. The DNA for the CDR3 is TGTGCCAGCAGTTTATCCGTCGCTTCACCCCTCCACTTT. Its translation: CASSLSVASPLHF.

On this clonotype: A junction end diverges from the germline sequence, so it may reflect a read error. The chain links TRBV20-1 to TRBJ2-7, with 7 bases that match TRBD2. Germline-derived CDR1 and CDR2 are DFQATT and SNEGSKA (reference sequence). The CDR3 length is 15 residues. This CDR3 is CCALRLAADLYEQYF. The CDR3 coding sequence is TGCTGTGCCCTCAGACTAGCCGCCGACCTCTACGAGCAGTACTTC.

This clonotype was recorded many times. DNA for the CDR3: TGCAGCGTTGAAGATTTCGGGGAGGAAGAGACCCAGTACTTC. Translating gives CSVEDFGEEETQYF. The chain has TRBV29-1 and TRBJ2-5; a weak D match, TRBD2 (6 bases). V lost 0 bases and J lost 3, with 11 bases in between. Germline-derived CDR1 and CDR2 are SQVTM and ANQGSEA. The CDR3 is 14 amino acids.

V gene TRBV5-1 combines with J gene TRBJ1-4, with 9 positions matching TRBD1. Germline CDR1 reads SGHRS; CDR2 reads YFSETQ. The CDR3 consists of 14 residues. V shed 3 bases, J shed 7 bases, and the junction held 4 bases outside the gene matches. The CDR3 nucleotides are TGCGCCAGCAGCTCCGGGACAGGGCGTGAAAAACTGTTTTTT. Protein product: CASSSGTGREKLFF. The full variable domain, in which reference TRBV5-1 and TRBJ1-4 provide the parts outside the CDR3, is KAGVTQTPRYLIKTRGQQVTLSCSPISGHRSVSWYQQTPGQGLQFLFEYFSETQRNKGNFPGRFSGRQFSNSRSEMNVSTLELGDSALYLCASSSGTGREKLFFGSGTQLSVL.

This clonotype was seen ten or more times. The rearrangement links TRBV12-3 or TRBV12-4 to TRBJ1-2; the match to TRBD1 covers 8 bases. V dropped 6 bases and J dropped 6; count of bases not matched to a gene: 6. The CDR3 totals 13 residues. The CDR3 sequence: CASSLDRGNGYTF. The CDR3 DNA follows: TGTGCCAGCAGCCTCGACAGGGGAAATGGCTACACCTTC.

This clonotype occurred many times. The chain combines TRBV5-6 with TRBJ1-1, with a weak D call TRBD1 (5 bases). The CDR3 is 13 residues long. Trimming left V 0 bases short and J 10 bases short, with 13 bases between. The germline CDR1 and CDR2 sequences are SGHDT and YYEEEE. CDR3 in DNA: TGTGCCAGCAGCTTGGTCGACAGCCTCCGAGCTTTCTTT. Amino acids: CASSLVDSLRAFF. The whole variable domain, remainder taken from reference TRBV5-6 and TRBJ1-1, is DAGVTQSPTHLIKTRGQQVTLRCSPKSGHDTVSWYQQALGQGPQFIFQYYEEEERQRGNFPDRFSGHQFPNYSSELNVNALLLGDSALYLCASSLVDSLRAFFGQGTRLTVV.

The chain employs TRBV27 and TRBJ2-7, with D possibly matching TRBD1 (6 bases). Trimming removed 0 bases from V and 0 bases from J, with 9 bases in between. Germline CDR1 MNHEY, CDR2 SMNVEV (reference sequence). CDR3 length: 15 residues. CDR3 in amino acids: CASSLSGDISYEQYF. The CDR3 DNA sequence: TGTGCCAGCAGTTTATCGGGGGACATCTCCTACGAGCAGTACTTC.

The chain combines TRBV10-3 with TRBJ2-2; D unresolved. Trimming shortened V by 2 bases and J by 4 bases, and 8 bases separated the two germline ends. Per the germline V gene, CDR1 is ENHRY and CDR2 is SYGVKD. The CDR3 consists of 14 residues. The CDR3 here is CAISENVSTGELFF. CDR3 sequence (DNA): TGTGCCATCAGTGAGAATGTGAGCACCGGGGAGCTGTTTTTT.

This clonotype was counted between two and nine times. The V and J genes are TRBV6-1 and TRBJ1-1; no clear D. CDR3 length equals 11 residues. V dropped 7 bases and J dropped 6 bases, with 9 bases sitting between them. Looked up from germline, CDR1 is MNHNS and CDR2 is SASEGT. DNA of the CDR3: TGTGCCAGCACTAGCGGATCTGAAGCTTTCTTT. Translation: CASTSGSEAFF.

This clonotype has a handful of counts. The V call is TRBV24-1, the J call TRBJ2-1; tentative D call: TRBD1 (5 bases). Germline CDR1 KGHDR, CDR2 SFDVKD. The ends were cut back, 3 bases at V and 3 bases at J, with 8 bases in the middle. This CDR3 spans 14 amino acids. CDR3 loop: CATSDGANYNEQFF. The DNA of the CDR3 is TGTGCCACCAGTGATGGGGCCAACTACAATGAGCAGTTCTTC.

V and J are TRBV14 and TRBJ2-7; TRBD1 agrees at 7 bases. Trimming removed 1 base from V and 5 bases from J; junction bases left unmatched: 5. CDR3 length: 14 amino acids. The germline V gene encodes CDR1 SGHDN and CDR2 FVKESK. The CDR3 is CASSQAYTGDEQYF. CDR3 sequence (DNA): TGTGCCAGCAGCCAAGCCTACACAGGGGACGAGCAGTACTTC.

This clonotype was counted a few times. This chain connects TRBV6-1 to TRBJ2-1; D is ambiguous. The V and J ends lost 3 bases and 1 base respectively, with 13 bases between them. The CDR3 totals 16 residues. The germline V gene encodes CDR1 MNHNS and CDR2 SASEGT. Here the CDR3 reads CASSEVAMFSYNEQFF. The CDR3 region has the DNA TGTGCCAGCAGTGAGGTGGCGATGTTTTCCTACAATGAGCAGTTCTTC.

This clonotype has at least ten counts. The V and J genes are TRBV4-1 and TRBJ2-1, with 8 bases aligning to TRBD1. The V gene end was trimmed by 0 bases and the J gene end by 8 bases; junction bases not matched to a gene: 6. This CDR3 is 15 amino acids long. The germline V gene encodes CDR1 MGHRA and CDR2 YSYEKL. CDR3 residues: CASSQEDREIYEQFF. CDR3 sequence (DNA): TGCGCCAGCAGCCAAGAGGACAGGGAGATCTATGAGCAGTTCTTC.

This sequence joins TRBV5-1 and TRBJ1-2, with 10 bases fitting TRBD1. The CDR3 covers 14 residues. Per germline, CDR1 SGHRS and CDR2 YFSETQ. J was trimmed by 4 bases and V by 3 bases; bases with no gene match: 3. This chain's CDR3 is CASSWDRGVYGYTF. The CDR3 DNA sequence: TGCGCCAGCAGCTGGGACAGGGGCGTCTATGGCTACACCTTC.

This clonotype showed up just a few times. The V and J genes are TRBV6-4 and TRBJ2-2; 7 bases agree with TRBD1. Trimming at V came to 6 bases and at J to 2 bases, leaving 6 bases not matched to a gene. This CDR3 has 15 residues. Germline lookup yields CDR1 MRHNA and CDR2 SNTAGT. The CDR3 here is CASSAGTDNTGELFF. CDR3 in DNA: TGTGCCAGCAGCGCCGGGACAGATAACACCGGGGAGCTGTTTTTT.

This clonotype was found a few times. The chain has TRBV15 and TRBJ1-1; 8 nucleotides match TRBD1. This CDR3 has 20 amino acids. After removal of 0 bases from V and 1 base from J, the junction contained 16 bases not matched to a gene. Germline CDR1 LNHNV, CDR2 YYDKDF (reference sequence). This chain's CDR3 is CATSRDAGGRPRGTNTEAFF. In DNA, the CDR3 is TGTGCCACCAGCAGAGATGCAGGGGGCCGTCCCCGGGGAACGAACACTGAAGCTTTCTTT.

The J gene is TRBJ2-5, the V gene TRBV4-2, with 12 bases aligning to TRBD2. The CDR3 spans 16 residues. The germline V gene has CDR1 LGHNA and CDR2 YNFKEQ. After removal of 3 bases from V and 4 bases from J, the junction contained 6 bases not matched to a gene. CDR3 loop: CASSQELAGGIETQYF. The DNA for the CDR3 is TGTGCCAGCAGCCAGGAACTAGCGGGAGGAATAGAGACCCAGTACTTC.

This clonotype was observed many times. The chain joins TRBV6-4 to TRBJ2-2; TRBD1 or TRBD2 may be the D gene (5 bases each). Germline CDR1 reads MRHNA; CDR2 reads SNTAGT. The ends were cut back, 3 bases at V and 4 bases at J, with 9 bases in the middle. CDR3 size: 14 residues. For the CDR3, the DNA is TGTGCCAGCAGTGAGCCGGGGACCACCGGGGAGCTGTTTTTT. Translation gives CASSEPGTTGELFF.

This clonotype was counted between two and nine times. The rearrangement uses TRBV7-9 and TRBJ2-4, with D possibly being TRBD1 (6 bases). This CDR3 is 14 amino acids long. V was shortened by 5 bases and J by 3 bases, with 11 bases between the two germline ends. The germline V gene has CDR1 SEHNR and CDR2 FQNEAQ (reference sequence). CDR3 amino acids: CASSGNRDKNIQYF. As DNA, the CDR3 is TGTGCCAGCAGCGGCAACAGGGACAAAAACATTCAGTACTTC. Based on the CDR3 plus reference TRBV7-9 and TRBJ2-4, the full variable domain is DTGVSQNPRHKITKRGQNVTFRCDPISEHNRLYWYRQTLGQGPEFLTYFQNEAQLEKSRLLSDRFSAERPKGSFSTLEIQRTEQGDSAMYLCASSGNRDKNIQYFGAGTRLSVL.

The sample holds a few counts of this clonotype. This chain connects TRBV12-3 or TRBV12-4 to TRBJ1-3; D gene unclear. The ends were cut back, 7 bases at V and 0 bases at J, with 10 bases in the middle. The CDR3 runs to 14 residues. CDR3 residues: CASNNPSSGNTIYF. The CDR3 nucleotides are TGTGCCAGCAACAACCCAAGCTCTGGAAACACCATATATTTT.

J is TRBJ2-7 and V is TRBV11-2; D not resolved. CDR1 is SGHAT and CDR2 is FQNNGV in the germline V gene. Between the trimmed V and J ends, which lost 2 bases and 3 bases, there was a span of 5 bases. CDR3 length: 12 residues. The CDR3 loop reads CASSLRHYEQYF. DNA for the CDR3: TGTGCCAGCAGCTTACGACACTACGAGCAGTACTTC.

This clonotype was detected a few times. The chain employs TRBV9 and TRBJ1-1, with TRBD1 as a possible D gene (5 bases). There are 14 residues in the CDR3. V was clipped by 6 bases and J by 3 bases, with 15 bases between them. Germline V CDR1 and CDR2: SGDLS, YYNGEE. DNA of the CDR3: TGTGCCAGCAAGGTTGGGGCGGGGGACACTGAAGCTTTCTTT. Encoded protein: CASKVGAGDTEAFF.

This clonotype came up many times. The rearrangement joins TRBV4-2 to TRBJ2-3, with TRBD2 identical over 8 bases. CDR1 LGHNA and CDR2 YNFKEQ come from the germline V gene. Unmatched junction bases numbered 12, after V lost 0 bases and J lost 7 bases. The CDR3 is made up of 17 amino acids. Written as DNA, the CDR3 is TGTGCCAGCAGCCAAGAGTTGATTGGGACTAGTGTTCATACGCAGTATTTT. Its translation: CASSQELIGTSVHTQYF.

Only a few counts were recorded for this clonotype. CDR3 loop: CSATDGPILHF. The DNA of the CDR3 is TGCAGTGCTACGGACGGACCGATACTCCACTTT. This sequence joins TRBV20-1 and TRBJ1-6, with no clear D. The CDR3 sequence is 11 residues long. V shed 4 bases and J shed 16 bases, with 14 bases lying between them. The V gene's germline CDR1 is DFQATT and CDR2 SNEGSKA (reference sequence).

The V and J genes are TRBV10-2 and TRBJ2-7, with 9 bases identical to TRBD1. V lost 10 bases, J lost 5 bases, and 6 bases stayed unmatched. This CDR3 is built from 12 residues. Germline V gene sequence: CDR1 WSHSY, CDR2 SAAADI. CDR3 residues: CAIGTGFDEQYF. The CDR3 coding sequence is TGCGCCATCGGGACAGGGTTCGACGAGCAGTACTTC.